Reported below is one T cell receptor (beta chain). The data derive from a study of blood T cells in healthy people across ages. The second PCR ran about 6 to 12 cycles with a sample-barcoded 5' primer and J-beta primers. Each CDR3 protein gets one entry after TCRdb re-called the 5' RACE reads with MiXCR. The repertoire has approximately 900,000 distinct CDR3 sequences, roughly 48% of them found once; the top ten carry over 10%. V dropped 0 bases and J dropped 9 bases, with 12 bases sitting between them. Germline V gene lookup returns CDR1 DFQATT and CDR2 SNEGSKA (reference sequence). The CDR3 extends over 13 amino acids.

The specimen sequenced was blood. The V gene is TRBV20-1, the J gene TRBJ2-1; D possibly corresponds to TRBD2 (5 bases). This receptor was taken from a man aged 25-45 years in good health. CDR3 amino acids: CSARDVGGGEQFF. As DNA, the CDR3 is TGCAGTGCTAGAGATGTTGGCGGAGGTGAGCAGTTCTTC.